This T cell receptor beta chain was retrieved from a study of CD8 T cells in ankylosing spondylitis. TCRdb fed the 5' RACE reads into MiXCR, producing one record per CDR3 protein. Of 650,000 to 800,000 distinct CDR3 sequences listed, around a fifth are singletons. This clonotype was seen repeatedly, ten times or more. What it recognizes is unknown. Germline V lookup: CDR1 SNHLY, CDR2 FYNNEI. There are 15 residues in the CDR3. Trimming removed 0 bases from V and 5 bases from J; junction bases left unmatched: 3. Overall study results and limits: In ankylosing spondylitis blood, a motif of seven or eight highly homologous TCR beta variants appeared characteristic.

The V gene is TRBV2, the J gene TRBJ1-5; 8 nucleotides agree with TRBD1. The sequenced material came from blood, either unsorted or a sorted T cell fraction (not recorded which). The origin of this receptor is a male donor with ankylosing spondylitis. The CDR3, as DNA: TGTGCCAGCAGTGAAGCCCAGGGGGCATATCAGCCCCAGCATTTT. Encoded protein: CASSEAQGAYQPQHF.